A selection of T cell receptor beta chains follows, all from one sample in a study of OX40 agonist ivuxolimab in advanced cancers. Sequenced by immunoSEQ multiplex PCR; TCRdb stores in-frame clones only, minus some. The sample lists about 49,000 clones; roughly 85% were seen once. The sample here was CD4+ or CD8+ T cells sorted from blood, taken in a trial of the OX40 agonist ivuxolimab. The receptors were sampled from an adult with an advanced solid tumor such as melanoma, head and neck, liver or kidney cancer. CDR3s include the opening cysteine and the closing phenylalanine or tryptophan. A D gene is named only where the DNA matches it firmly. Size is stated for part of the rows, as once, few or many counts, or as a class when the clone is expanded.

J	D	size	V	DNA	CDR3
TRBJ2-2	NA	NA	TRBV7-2	TGTGCCAGCAGCTTATTAAGGGCCGGGGAGCTGTTTTTT	CASSLLRAGELFF
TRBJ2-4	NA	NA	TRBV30	TGTGCCTTCCACTGGGGGACCAAAAACATTCAGTACTTC	CAFHWGTKNIQYF
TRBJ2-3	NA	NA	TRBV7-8	TGTGCCAGCAGCTTCGACACGAGCACAGATACGCAGTATTTT	CASSFDTSTDTQYF
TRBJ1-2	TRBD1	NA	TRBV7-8	TGTGCCAGCAGCTTAACAGGGGAGGGCTATGGCTACACCTTC	CASSLTGEGYGYTF
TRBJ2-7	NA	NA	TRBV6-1	TGTGCCAGCAACCACAGGGCATCCTACGAGCAGTACTTC	CASNHRASYEQYF
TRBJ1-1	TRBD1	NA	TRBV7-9	TGTGCCAGCAGCCCCACCCCAGGGGGATTCACTGAAGCTTTCTTT	CASSPTPGGFTEAFF
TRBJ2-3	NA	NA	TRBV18	TGTGCCAGCTCACTTGACACGGGGAGCACAGATACGCAGTATTTT	CASSLDTGSTDTQYF
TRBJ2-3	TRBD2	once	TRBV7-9	TGTGCCAGCAGCTTAAGCGGGAGGCAATCAGATACGCAGTATTTT	CASSLSGRQSDTQYF
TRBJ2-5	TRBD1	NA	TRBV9	TGTGCCAGCAGCGTTTCCGGGACAGGGGTTTTTGAGACCCAGTACTTC	CASSVSGTGVFETQYF
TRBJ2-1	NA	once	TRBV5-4	TGTGCCAGCAGCTTGGTTCTAAACAATGAGCAGTTCTTC	CASSLVLNNEQFF
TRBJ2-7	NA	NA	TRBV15	TGTGCCACCAGCAGAGATTGGGGCCCCCAATACGAGCAGTACTTC	CATSRDWGPQYEQYF
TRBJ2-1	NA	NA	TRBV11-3	TGTGCCAGCAGCTTACGGGGTAAAAACTACAATGAGCAGTTCTTC	CASSLRGKNYNEQFF
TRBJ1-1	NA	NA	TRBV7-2	TGTGCCAGCAGCCCATATTGGGGGGGGAACACTGAAGCTTTCTTT	CASSPYWGGNTEAFF
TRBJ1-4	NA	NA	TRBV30	TGTGCCTGGAGTGTACGGCCCTGGGAAAAACTGTTTTTT	CAWSVRPWEKLFF
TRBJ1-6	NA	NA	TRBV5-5	TGTGCCAGCAGCCCTCAGTTGACAGCTTATAATTCACCCCTCCACTTT	CASSPQLTAYNSPLHF
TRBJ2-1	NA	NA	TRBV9	TGTGCCAGCAGCGATAACCCCTCGGCCGGGAGCTCCTACAATGAGCAGTTCTTC	CASSDNPSAGSSYNEQFF
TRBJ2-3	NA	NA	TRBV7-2	TGTGCCAGCAGCTTAGTATTCGGGACTCCCACAGATACGCAGTATTTT	CASSLVFGTPTDTQYF
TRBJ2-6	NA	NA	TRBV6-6	TGTGCCAGCAGATTACGTGGGGCCAACGTCCTGACTTTC	CASRLRGANVLTF
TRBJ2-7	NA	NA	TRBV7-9	TGTGCCAGCAGCCAAGGTATTCAGGAGCAGTACTTC	CASSQGIQEQYF
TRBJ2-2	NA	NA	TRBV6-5	TGTGCCAGCAGTTATGTCAGGGACACCGGGGAGCTGTTTTTT	CASSYVRDTGELFF
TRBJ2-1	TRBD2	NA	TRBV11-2	TGTGCCAGCAGCTCGAGACGACTAGCGCCAGGCTCCTACAATGAGCAGTTCTTC	CASSSRRLAPGSYNEQFF
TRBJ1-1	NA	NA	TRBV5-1	TGCGCCAGCAGCTTGGTGGGGGGCTCGGCTCCCACTGAAGCTTTCTTT	CASSLVGGSAPTEAFF
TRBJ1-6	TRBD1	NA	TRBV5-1	TGCGCCAGCAGCTTTTATGACAGGGAGAACTCACCCCTCCACTTT	CASSFYDRENSPLHF
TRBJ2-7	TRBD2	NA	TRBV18	TGTGCCAGCTCACCACCGGTAAGCGGGATGTACGAGCAGTACTTC	CASSPPVSGMYEQYF
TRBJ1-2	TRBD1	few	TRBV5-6	TGTGCCAGCAGCTTGGACAGGGGGCTTGCCGGCTACACCTTC	CASSLDRGLAGYTF
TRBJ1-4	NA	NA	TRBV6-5	TGTGCCAGCAGTGGCCGGGCCGCAACTAATGAAAAACTGTTTTTT	CASSGRAATNEKLFF
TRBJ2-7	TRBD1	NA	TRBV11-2	TGTGCCAGCAGCCCGGGACAGGGGTCCTACGAGCAGTACTTC	CASSPGQGSYEQYF
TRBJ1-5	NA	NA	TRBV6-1	TGTGCCAGCAGGGCAGGGCCCGATCAGCCCCAGCATTTT	CASRAGPDQPQHF
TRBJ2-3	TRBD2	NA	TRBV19	TGTGCCAGTAGTATAGGAGTAGCGGGCCGCACAGATACGCAGTATTTT	CASSIGVAGRTDTQYF
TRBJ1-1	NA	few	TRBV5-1	TGCGCCAGCAGTTACCGAGTCCGGCAGGGGCAGGGCACTGAAGCTTTCTTT	CASSYRVRQGQGTEAFF
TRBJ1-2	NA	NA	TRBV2	TGTGCCAGCAGCCCGACGGAATATGGCTACACCTTC	CASSPTEYGYTF
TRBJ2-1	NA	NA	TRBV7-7	TGTGCCAGCAGCTTAGGGAATACGTACAATGAGCAGTTCTTC	CASSLGNTYNEQFF
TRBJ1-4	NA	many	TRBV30	TGTGCCTGGGTGCCGACGGACAGTGGGGAAAAACTGTTTTTT	CAWVPTDSGEKLFF
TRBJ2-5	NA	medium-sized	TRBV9	TGTGCCAGCAGCGTATTGGGACTACAGGGGGAGACCCAGTACTTC	CASSVLGLQGETQYF
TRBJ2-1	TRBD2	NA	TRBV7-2	TGTGCCAGCAGCTCAAGCGGGAGGGCCTACAATGAGCAGTTCTTC	CASSSSGRAYNEQFF
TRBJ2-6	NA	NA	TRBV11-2	TGTGCCAGCAGCCTGGGTGTCAGTTCCTTCTCTGGGGCCAACGTCCTGACTTTC	CASSLGVSSFSGANVLTF
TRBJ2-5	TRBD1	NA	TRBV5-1	TGCGCCAGCAGCTTCGCCGGGACAGGTGAAGAGACCCAGTACTTC	CASSFAGTGEETQYF
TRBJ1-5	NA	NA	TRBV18	TGTGCCAGCTCACCCACCCCCCAGGACAGATTCAATCAGCCCCAGCATTTT	CASSPTPQDRFNQPQHF
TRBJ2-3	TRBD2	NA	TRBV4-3	TGCGCCGGCGCTGGACTAGCGGGAGGGCCTGATACGCAGTATTTT	CAGAGLAGGPDTQYF
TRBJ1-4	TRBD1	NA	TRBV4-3	TGCGCCAGCAGCTATGGACAGGGGGCTGCTAATGAAAAACTGTTTTTT	CASSYGQGAANEKLFF
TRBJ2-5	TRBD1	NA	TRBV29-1	TGCAGCGCCCTACAGGGGGCTCAAGAGACCCAGTACTTC	CSALQGAQETQYF
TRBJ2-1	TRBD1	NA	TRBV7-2	TGTGCCAGCAGCTTACCTAGGACAGGCCTGAACGCCTGGTGGAATGAGCAGTTCTTC	CASSLPRTGLNAWWNEQFF
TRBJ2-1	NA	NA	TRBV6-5	TGTGCCAGCAGTTGGGACTCTTACAATGAGCAGTTCTTC	CASSWDSYNEQFF
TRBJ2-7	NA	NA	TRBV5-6	TGTGCCAGCAGCAACACCGGGACGGATACCTACGAGCAGTACTTC	CASSNTGTDTYEQYF
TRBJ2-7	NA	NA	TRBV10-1	TGCGCCAGCAGCGGCAGTGCGGACTCGTCCTACGAGCAGTACTTC	CASSGSADSSYEQYF
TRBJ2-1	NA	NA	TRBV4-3	TGCGCCAGCAGCCAAGACGTCCAGGGGTATTACAATGAGCAGTTCTTC	CASSQDVQGYYNEQFF
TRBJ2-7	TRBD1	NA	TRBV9	TGTGCCAACAGCGTCTCCCCCGCAGGGGGCGGATACGAGCAGTACTTC	CANSVSPAGGGYEQYF
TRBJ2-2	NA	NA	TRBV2	TGTGCCAGCGGGGGGGACAACGCGAACACCGGGGAGCTGTTTTTT	CASGGDNANTGELFF
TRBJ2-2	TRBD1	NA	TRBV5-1	TGCGCCAGCAGCAACGTCCCCGGGACAGGGGTTCCCGGGGAGCTGTTTTTT	CASSNVPGTGVPGELFF
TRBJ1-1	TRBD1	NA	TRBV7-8	TGTGCCAGCAGCTTAGCGCAGGGGGAGGTGAACACTGAAGCTTTCTTT	CASSLAQGEVNTEAFF
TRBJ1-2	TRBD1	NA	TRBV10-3	TGTGCCATCAGTGAGGCTCAGGGGGCGCGCGGTGGCTACACCTTC	CAISEAQGARGGYTF
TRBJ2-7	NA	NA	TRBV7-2	TGTGCCAGCTCACGGCGACAGGACTTCTCCTACGAGCAGTACTTC	CASSRRQDFSYEQYF
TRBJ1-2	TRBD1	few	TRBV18	TGTGCCAGCTCACCACCTGGGCAGGGGGACGTCTATGGCTACACCTTC	CASSPPGQGDVYGYTF
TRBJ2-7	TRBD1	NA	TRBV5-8	TGTGCCAGCAGCTTGGGGACAGGGGGGAGCTCCTACGAGCAGTACTTC	CASSLGTGGSSYEQYF
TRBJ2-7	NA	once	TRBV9	TGTGCCAGCAGCGCATACCAAACTAACCATTACGAGCAGTACTTC	CASSAYQTNHYEQYF
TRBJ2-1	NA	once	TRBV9	TGTGCCAGCAGCCGATATACAGGGATCCGGGGCCCCTACAATGAGCAGTTCTTC	CASSRYTGIRGPYNEQFF
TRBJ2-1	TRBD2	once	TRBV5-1	TGCGCCAGCAGCTTGGGGACTAGCGTTAACAATGAGCAGTTCTTC	CASSLGTSVNNEQFF
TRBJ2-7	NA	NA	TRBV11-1	TGTGCCAGCAGCTTACTAGGCACCGAGCAGTACTTC	CASSLLGTEQYF
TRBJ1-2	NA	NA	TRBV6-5	TGTGCCAGCAGCCTGGGAGCTGAAAACTATGGCTACACCTTC	CASSLGAENYGYTF